This T cell receptor beta chain appears in the sequencing data of a study of T-cell memory formation after mild COVID-19. At the level of the study: TCR clusters were mostly donor specific.

The length of the CDR3 is 15 residues. Germline CDR1 and CDR2: MDHEN and SYDVKM. V shed 2 bases and J shed 1 base, with 12 bases lying between them. This clonotype was counted ten times or more. Its antigen is still unknown. TCRdb itself ran the 5' RACE reads through MiXCR, one entry per CDR3 protein. The repertoire has tens of thousands of distinct CDR3 sequences, around a quarter of them found once; the top ten carry over 40%. Study-level findings and limits: CD4+ contracting clones were found mainly in CM and EM, and CD8+ ones in EMRA. Clones shrinking between day 15 and 85 showed a balanced CD4/CD8 split, and those that grew later tilted toward CD4+.

The rearrangement joins TRBV28 to TRBJ2-7; TRBD1 might be the D (6 bases). The receptor comes from a man aged 18 to 35 who had mild COVID-19 (a few samples of this study predate the infection). Cell type and time point are not known. Source material: PBMCs or a T cell subset sorted from them (not recorded which). The CDR3 nucleotides are TGTGCCAGCAGTTTAGGACAGTCAGAATCCTACGAGCAGTACGTC. This encodes CASSLGQSESYEQYV.